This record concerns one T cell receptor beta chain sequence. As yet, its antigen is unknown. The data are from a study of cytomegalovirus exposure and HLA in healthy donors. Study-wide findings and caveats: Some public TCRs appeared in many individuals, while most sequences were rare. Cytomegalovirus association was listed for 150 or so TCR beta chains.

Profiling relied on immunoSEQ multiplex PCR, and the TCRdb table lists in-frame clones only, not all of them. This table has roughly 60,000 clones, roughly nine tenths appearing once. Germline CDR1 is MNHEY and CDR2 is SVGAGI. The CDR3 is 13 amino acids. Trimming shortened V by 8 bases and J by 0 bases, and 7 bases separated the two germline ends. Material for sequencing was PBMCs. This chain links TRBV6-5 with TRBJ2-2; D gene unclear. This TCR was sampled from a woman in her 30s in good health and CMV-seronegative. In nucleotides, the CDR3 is TGTGCCAGCCAGGAAACGAACACCGGGGAGCTGTTTTTT. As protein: CASQETNTGELFF.